The 18 T cell receptor beta chains given below trace back to one sample, sequenced in a study of cytomegalovirus exposure and HLA in healthy donors. In the PCR, 60 Vbeta and 13 Jbeta primers were used. Measured with immunoSEQ multiplex PCR; TCRdb has only the in-frame clones, and not every one. The table shows over 150,000 clones, with 75% occurring only once. The sequenced material came from PBMCs. The receptor set was obtained from a man in his late teens or twenties in good health and CMV-seronegative.

The chain joins TRBV19 to TRBJ2-1; 8 nucleotides agree with TRBD1. Germline trimming cut 0 bases from V and 5 bases from J; bases unmatched to any gene: 3. Germline V gene data show CDR1 as LNHDA and CDR2 as SQIVND (reference sequence). The CDR3 contains 15 residues. CDR3 residues: CASSIEQGENNEQFF. Written as DNA, the CDR3 is TGTGCCAGTAGTATAGAACAGGGGGAGAACAATGAGCAGTTCTTC.

The CDR3 DNA reads as TGTGCCAGCAGGGAGAATCTTGGGGGGTACAATGAGCAGTTCTTC. It translates to CASRENLGGYNEQFF. The V gene is TRBV7-2, the J gene TRBJ2-1; D perhaps matches TRBD2 (6 bases). The germline CDR1 and CDR2 sequences are SGHTA and FQGNSA. V lost 6 bases, J lost 4 bases, and 16 bases lay in between. The CDR3 sequence is 15 residues long. The variable domain in full, with the rest retrieved from reference TRBV7-2 and TRBJ2-1, is GAGVSQSPSNKVTEKGKDVELRCDPISGHTALYWYRQSLGQGLEFLIYFQGNSAPDKSGLPSDRFSAERTGGSVSTLTIQRTQQEDSAVYLCASRENLGGYNEQFFGPGTRLTVL.

The rearrangement links TRBV5-1 to TRBJ2-3; 7 nucleotides line up with TRBD2. Trimming at V came to 7 bases and at J to 4 bases, leaving 12 bases not matched to a gene. This CDR3 is built from 15 residues. Per the germline V gene, CDR1 is SGHRS and CDR2 is YFSETQ. CDR3 bases: TGCGCCAGCCATCTGGGGGAGGGAAGGGCAGATACGCAGTATTTT. Its translation is CASHLGEGRADTQYF.

The V call is TRBV14, the J call TRBJ1-2; no clear D. Trimming stripped 1 base from V and 3 bases from J, with 12 bases between. Germline CDR1 reads SGHDN; CDR2 reads FVKESK. The CDR3 contains 15 residues. DNA for the CDR3: TGTGCCAGCAGCCAAGTCGCAGGAGGCTACTATGGCTACACCTTC. The encoded protein is CASSQVAGGYYGYTF.

The gene calls are TRBV27 and TRBJ2-5, with D maybe TRBD2 (5 bases). V lost 0 bases and J lost 0, with 8 bases in between. Germline V CDR1 and CDR2: MNHEY, SMNVEV (reference sequence). This CDR3 spans 15 amino acids. DNA for the CDR3: TGTGCCAGCAGTTTATCGGGAGCCAACCAAGAGACCCAGTACTTC. It specifies CASSLSGANQETQYF.

The chain has TRBV9 and TRBJ2-2; 7 positions agree with TRBD2. With 0 bases clipped from V and 7 bases from J, the junction kept 6 bases outside the gene matches. There are 15 residues in the CDR3. Per the germline V gene, CDR1 is SGDLS and CDR2 is YYNGEE. For the CDR3, the DNA is TGTGCCAGCAGCGTAGCGCGGGAGTCGGACGGGGAGCTGTTTTTT. Amino acid sequence: CASSVARESDGELFF.

The V gene is TRBV30, the J gene TRBJ1-2; no definite D call. Germline CDR1 is GTSNPN and CDR2 is SVGIG (reference sequence). The V end lost 4 bases, the J end lost 4 bases, and 13 bases lay between the germline ends. The CDR3 is 13 residues long. The CDR3 protein is CAWTWEGVYGYTF. CDR3 coding DNA: TGTGCCTGGACGTGGGAGGGCGTCTATGGCTACACCTTC.

The rearrangement uses TRBV7-2 and TRBJ2-7; D not certain. Germline V gives CDR1 SGHTA, CDR2 FQGNSA. CDR3 length: 13 residues. Trimming cost V 4 bases and J 1 base, with 8 bases left between them. The CDR3, as DNA: TGTGCCAGCAGCTCCCCTAGGTCCTACGAGCAGTACTTC. Encoded protein: CASSSPRSYEQYF.

The chain has TRBV27 and TRBJ2-7; unclear D gene. Per germline, CDR1 MNHEY and CDR2 SMNVEV (reference sequence). The CDR3 runs 13 residues. Trimming stripped 0 bases from V and 3 bases from J, with 6 bases between. CDR3 nucleotides: TGTGCCAGCAGTTTATCGTCGGGCTACGAGCAGTACTTC. It is translated as CASSLSSGYEQYF.

In its sample, this clone was seen once. This sequence joins TRBV11-2 and TRBJ2-7, with TRBD1 matching 7 bases. CDR3 length equals 14 residues. In germline, CDR1 is SGHAT, CDR2 FQNNGV. V shed 5 bases and J 2 bases; nucleotides not matched to a gene: 6. The CDR3 DNA sequence: TGTGCCAGCAGCGCGCGGACAGGCCCCTACGAGCAGTACTTC. It is translated as CASSARTGPYEQYF.

This clone was counted between two and nine times. This sequence joins TRBV5-6 and TRBJ2-7; D is unclear. V shed 3 bases and J shed 7 bases, with 8 bases lying between them. CDR3 length equals 11 residues. The germline CDR1 and CDR2 sequences are SGHDT and YYEEEE. CDR3: CASSSLLEQYF. In nucleotides, the CDR3 is TGTGCCAGCAGCTCCCTCCTGGAGCAGTACTTC. The full variable domain, its missing parts supplied by reference TRBV5-6 and TRBJ2-7, is DAGVTQSPTHLIKTRGQQVTLRCSPKSGHDTVSWYQQALGQGPQFIFQYYEEEERQRGNFPDRFSGHQFPNYSSELNVNALLLGDSALYLCASSSLLEQYFGPGTRLTVT.

The chain is built from TRBV5-1 and TRBJ2-5; 11 bases map to TRBD1. The CDR3 totals 14 residues. The germline CDR1 and CDR2 sequences are SGHRS and YFSETQ. The V gene end was trimmed by 7 bases and the J gene end by 4 bases; junction bases not matched to a gene: 6. The DNA of the CDR3 is TGCGCCAGCGTGGGACAGGGGGTGGGAGAGACCCAGTACTTC. Protein: CASVGQGVGETQYF.

The V call is TRBV9, the J call TRBJ2-2, with a possible D match to TRBD2 (5 bases). Trimming removed 3 bases from V and 3 bases from J, with 21 bases in between. The CDR3 has 18 amino acids. CDR1 and CDR2 from the germline V gene are SGDLS and YYNGEE. The CDR3 bases are TGTGCCAGCAGCGCCGAAGGGAGCCAACAAATGGACACCGGGGAGCTGTTTTTT. Translated: CASSAEGSQQMDTGELFF.

This clone is a singleton in its sample. The chain carries TRBV5-6 and TRBJ1-6; D call uncertain. The CDR3 totals 15 residues. Per germline, CDR1 SGHDT and CDR2 YYEEEE. The germline V and J ends were trimmed by 0 bases and 7 bases, with 11 bases remaining between them. The CDR3 reads CASSLGGGANSPLHF. In nucleotides, the CDR3 is TGTGCCAGCAGCTTGGGGGGAGGAGCCAATTCACCCCTCCACTTT.

V and J are TRBV6-1 and TRBJ1-3; D not resolved. This CDR3 contains 14 residues. Germline V gives CDR1 MNHNS, CDR2 SASEGT. The V end lost 1 base, the J end lost 5 bases, and 9 bases lay between the germline ends. The CDR3 spells CASSEGALRNTIYF. In DNA, the CDR3 is TGTGCCAGCAGTGAAGGGGCCTTACGAAACACCATATATTTT.

The chain recombines TRBV10-1 with TRBJ2-1, with 7 bases fitting TRBD1. The CDR3 length is 14 residues. The trim removed 3 bases at V and 8 bases at J, leaving 7 bases unmatched. Germline CDR1 reads WNHNN; CDR2 reads SYGVQD (reference sequence). The CDR3, as DNA: TGCGCCAGCAGTGACAGAGACAGGGCCCATGAGCAGTTCTTC. It specifies CASSDRDRAHEQFF.

Of note for this clone: At one end, the junction sequence differs from germline, possibly due to a read error. The chain couples TRBV29-1 to TRBJ1-2; tentative D call: TRBD1 (6 bases). CDR1 SQVTM and CDR2 ANQGSEA come from the germline V gene. The CDR3 consists of 12 residues. This CDR3 is CSVVTGAGGYTF. CDR3 nucleotide sequence: TGCAGCGTTGTAACGGGGGCGGGGGGCTACACTTTC.

The chain uses TRBV27 and TRBJ2-7; D is unclear. The CDR3 sequence is 11 residues long. The V and J ends lost 8 bases and 1 base respectively, with 6 bases between them. Germline CDR1 and CDR2: MNHEY and SMNVEV (reference sequence). CDR3 DNA sequence: TGTGCCAGCTCCGGGTCCTACGAGCAGTACTTC. Translated, it gives CASSGSYEQYF.